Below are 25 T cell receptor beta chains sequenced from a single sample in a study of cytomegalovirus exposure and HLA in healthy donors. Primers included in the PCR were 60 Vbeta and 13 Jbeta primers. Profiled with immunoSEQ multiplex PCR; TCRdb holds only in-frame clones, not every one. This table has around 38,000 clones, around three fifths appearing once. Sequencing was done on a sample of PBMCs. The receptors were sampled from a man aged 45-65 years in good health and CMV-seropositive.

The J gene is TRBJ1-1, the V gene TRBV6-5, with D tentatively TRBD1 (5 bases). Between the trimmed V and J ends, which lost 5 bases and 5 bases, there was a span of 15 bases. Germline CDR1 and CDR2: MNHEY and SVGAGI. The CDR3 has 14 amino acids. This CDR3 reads CASSLRVGSTEAFF. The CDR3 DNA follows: TGTGCCAGCAGTCTCAGGGTAGGGTCAACTGAAGCTTTCTTT.

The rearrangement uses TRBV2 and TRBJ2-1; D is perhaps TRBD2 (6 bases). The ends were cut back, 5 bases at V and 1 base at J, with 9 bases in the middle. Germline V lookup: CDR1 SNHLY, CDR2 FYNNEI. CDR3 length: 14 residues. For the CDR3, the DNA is TGTGCCAGCAGTTTGCGGGGATCCTACAATGAGCAGTTCTTC. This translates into CASSLRGSYNEQFF.

The CDR3 DNA sequence: TGTGCCAGCAGTGATGCGGGTAGGGCAGATACGCAGTATTTT. Encoded protein: CASSDAGRADTQYF. The V gene is TRBV25-1, the J gene TRBJ2-3, with D perhaps TRBD2 (5 bases). Germline CDR1 MGHDK, CDR2 SYGVNS. The CDR3 extends over 14 amino acids. V was clipped by 3 bases and J by 4 bases, with 11 bases between them.

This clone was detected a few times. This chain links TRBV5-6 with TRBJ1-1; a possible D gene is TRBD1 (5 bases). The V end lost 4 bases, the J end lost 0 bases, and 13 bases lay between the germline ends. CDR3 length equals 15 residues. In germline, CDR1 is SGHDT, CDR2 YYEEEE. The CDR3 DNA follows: TGTGCCAGCAGCCCTCAGGGACTTTTGAACACTGAAGCTTTCTTT. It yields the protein CASSPQGLLNTEAFF.

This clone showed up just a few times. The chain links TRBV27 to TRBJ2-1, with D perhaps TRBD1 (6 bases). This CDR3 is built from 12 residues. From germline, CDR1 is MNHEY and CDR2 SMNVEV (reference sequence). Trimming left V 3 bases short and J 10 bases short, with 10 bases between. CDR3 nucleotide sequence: TGTGCCAGCAGTTTTTTAGGGACAGAGCAGTTCTTC. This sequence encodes CASSFLGTEQFF.

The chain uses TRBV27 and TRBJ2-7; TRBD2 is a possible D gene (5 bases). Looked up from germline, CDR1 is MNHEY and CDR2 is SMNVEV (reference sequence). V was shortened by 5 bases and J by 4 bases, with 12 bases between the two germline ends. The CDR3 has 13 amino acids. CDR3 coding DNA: TGTGCCAGCAGTATGAAGTCGGGGTACGAGCAGTACTTC. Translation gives CASSMKSGYEQYF.

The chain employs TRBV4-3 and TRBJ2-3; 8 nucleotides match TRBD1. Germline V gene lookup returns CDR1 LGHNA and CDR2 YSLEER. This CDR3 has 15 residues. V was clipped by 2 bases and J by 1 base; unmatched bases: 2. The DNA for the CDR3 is TGCGCCAGCAGCCAACAGGGGGCTGGCACAGATACGCAGTATTTT. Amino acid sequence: CASSQQGAGTDTQYF.

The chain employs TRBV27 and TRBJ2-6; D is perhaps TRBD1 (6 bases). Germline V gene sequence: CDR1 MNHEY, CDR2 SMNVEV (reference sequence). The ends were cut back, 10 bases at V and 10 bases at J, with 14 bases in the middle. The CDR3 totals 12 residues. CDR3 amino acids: CATRGTQNVLTF. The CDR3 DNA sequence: TGTGCCACTAGGGGGACACAAAACGTCCTGACTTTC.

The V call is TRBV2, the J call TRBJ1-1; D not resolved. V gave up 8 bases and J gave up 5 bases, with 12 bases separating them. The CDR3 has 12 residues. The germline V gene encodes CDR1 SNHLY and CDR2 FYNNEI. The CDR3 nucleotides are TGTGCCAGCGTCGGGGAAGTTACTGAAGCTTTCTTT. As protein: CASVGEVTEAFF.

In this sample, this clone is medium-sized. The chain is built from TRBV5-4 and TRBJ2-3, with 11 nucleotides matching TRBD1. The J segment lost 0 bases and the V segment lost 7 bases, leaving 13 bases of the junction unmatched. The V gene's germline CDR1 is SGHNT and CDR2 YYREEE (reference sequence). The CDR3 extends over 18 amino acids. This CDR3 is CASGGWDRGSSSTDTQYF. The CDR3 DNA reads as TGTGCCAGCGGGGGCTGGGACAGGGGGTCCTCTAGCACAGATACGCAGTATTTT.

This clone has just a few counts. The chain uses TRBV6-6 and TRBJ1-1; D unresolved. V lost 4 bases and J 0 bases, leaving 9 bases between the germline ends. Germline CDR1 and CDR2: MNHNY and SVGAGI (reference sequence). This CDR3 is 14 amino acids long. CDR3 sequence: CASSWTSMNTEAFF. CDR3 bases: TGTGCCAGCAGTTGGACTTCCATGAACACTGAAGCTTTCTTT.

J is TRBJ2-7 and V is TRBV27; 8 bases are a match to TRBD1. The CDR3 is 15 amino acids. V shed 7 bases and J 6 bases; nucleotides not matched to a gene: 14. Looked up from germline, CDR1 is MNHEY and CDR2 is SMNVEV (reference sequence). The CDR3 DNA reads TGTGCCAGCACCTTCGCCTCGGACAGGGTCGGCGAGCAGTACTTC. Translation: CASTFASDRVGEQYF.

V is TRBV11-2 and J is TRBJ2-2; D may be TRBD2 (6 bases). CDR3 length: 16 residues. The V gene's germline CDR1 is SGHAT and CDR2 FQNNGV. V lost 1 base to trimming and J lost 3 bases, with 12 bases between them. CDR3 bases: TGTGCCAGCAGCTTAGGTACCAGGGAGGACACCGGGGAGCTGTTTTTT. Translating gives CASSLGTREDTGELFF.

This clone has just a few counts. The CDR3 DNA follows: TGTGCCAGCAGAGCACCAAACGGGCAGCCCCAGCATTTT. It codes for CASRAPNGQPQHF. The rearrangement uses TRBV27 and TRBJ1-5, with D unresolved. The germline gives CDR1 MNHEY, CDR2 SMNVEV (reference sequence). V was pared by 6 bases and J by 7 bases, with 13 bases between. The CDR3 covers 13 residues.

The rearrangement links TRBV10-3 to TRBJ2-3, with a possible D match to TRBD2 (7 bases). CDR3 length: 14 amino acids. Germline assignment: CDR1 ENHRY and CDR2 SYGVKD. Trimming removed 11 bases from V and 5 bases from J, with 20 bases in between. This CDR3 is CASSRGADLDTQYF. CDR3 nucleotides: TGTGCCTCCAGCCGGGGGGCCGACCTAGATACGCAGTATTTT.

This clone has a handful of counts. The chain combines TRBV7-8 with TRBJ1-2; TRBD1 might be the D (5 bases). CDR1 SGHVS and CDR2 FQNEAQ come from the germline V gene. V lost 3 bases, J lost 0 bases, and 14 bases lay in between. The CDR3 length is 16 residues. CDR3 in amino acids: CASSFGTGEANYGYTF. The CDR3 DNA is TGTGCCAGCAGCTTCGGGACGGGGGAAGCTAACTATGGCTACACCTTC.

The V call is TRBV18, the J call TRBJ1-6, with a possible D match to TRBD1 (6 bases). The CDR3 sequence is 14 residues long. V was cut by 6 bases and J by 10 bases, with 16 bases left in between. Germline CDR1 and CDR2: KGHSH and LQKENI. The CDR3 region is CASSQQGRESPLHF. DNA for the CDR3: TGTGCCAGCTCCCAACAGGGCAGGGAATCACCCCTCCACTTT.

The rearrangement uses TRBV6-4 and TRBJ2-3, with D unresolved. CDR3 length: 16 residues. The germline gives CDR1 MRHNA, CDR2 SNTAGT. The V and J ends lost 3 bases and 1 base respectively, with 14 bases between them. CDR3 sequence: CASSEVPKIGTDTQYF. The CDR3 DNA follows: TGTGCCAGCAGTGAGGTTCCCAAGATAGGCACAGATACGCAGTATTTT.

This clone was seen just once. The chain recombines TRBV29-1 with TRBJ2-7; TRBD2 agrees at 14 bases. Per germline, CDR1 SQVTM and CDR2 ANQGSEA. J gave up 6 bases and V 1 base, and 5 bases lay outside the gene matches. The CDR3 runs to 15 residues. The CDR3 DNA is TGCAGCGTTGAAGGGACTAGCGGGGGGTCCGCCGAGCAGTACTTC. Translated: CSVEGTSGGSAEQYF.

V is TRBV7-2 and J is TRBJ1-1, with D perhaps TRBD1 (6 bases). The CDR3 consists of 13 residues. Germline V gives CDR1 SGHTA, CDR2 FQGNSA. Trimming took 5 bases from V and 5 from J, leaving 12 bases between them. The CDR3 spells CASSLTRGTEAFF. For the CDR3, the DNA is TGTGCCAGCAGCCTCACCAGGGGAACTGAAGCTTTCTTT.

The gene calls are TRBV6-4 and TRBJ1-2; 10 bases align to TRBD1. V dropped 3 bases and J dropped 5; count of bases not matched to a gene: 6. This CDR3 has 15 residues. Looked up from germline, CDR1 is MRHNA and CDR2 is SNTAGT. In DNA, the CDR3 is TGTGCCAGCAGTGAGGGGACAGGGGTCCAGTATGGCTACACCTTC. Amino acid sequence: CASSEGTGVQYGYTF.

DNA for the CDR3: TGCGCCAGCAGCCAAGACCCGGGGGTTAGAAACAATGAGCAGTTCTTC. Encoded protein: CASSQDPGVRNNEQFF. The chain employs TRBV4-1 and TRBJ2-1; weak D call: TRBD2 (6 bases). Deletions cut 0 bases from V and 5 bases from J, with 14 bases between. The CDR3 extends over 16 amino acids. CDR1 and CDR2 from the germline V gene are MGHRA and YSYEKL.

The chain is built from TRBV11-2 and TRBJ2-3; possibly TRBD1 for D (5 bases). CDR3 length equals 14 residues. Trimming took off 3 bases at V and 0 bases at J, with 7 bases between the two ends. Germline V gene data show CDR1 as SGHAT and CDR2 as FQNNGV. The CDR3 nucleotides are TGTGCCAGCAGCTTGACAGCTAGCACAGATACGCAGTATTTT. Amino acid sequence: CASSLTASTDTQYF.

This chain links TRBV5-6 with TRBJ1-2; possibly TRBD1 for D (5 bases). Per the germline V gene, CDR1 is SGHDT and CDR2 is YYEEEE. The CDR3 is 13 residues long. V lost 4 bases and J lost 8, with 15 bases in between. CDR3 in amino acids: CASSRGTLGGYTF. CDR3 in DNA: TGTGCCAGCAGCCGGGGGACTTTAGGAGGCTACACCTTC.

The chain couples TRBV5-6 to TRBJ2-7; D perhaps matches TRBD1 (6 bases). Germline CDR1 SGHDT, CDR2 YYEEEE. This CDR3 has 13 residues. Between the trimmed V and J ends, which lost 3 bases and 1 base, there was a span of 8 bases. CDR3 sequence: CASSSQGSYEQYF. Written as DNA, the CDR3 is TGTGCCAGCAGCTCACAGGGTTCCTACGAGCAGTACTTC.